A selection of T cell receptor beta chains follows, all from one sample in a study of T cells in Graves' hyperthyroidism and ophthalmopathy. TCRdb processed the multiplex PCR reads anew with MiXCR; each CDR3 protein has one entry. The data contain about 510,000 distinct CDR3 sequences, 12% to 15% of them singletons. Specimen: blood. The receptor source for this set is a woman between 40 and 50 years old with Graves' hyperthyroidism. Each CDR3 is given with its conserved first and last residue. Each record gives: V gene, clone size, J gene, D gene, CDR3 DNA, CDR3 protein. A D gene is named only where the DNA matches it firmly. Only some rows state a clone size, as once, few, many or a class for expanded clones.

TRBV7-9	many	TRBJ2-2	TRBD2	TGTGCCAGCAGCCTAGAGCCCGTCGCGGGAGGGAACACCGGGGAGCTGTTTTTT	CASSLEPVAGGNTGELFF
TRBV7-9	many	TRBJ1-2	NA	TGTGCCAGCAGCCCGGACCAAATGAGGAATGGCTACACCTTC	CASSPDQMRNGYTF
TRBV10-1	NA	TRBJ2-2	TRBD2	TGCGCCAGCAGCTCTAGGACTAGCGTGAACACCGGGGAGCTGTTTTTT	CASSSRTSVNTGELFF
TRBV13	many	TRBJ2-7	NA	TGTGCCAGCAGCTACGAGCGGGCAGAGCAGTACTTC	CASSYERAEQYF
TRBV29-1	once	TRBJ1-5	NA	TGCAGCGCGGGGGTAGAGAAAAATCAGCCCCAGCATTTT	CSAGVEKNQPQHF
TRBV28	many	TRBJ2-7	TRBD1	TGTGCCAGCAGAAAACAGGGGGGCTACGAGCAGTACTTC	CASRKQGGYEQYF
TRBV7-2	many	TRBJ2-3	TRBD2	TGTGCCAGCAGTTCTAGACTAGCGGGAGGTTCGGGGACAGATACGCAGTATTTT	CASSSRLAGGSGTDTQYF
TRBV2	NA	TRBJ2-4	NA	TGTGCCAGCAGCAACACCCACGGGGCCAAAAACATTCAGTACTTC	CASSNTHGAKNIQYF
TRBV5-5	few	TRBJ1-5	NA	TGTGCCAGCAGCTTGGGGGCTGACGGTTTTAATCAGCCCCAGCATTTT	CASSLGADGFNQPQHF
TRBV10-1	few	TRBJ2-2	NA	TGCGCCAGCAGTCCAGGGTGGGACACCGGGGAGCTGTTTTTT	CASSPGWDTGELFF
TRBV20-1	many	TRBJ2-7	TRBD2	TGCAGTGCTTATGCCGGGACTAGCGGTTCCTACGAGCAGTACTTC	CSAYAGTSGSYEQYF
TRBV28	many	TRBJ1-1	NA	TGTGCCAGCGCACAGAGATCCCCAGCGGCTGAAGCTTTCTTT	CASAQRSPAAEAFF
TRBV20-1	NA	TRBJ2-1	TRBD2	TGCAGTGCTAGAGGGACTAGCGGGGTCAATGAGCAGTTCTTC	CSARGTSGVNEQFF
TRBV3-1	many	TRBJ2-4	TRBD1	TGTGCCAGCAGCCAAGTATCGCAGGGGGACATTCAGTACTTC	CASSQVSQGDIQYF
TRBV9	NA	TRBJ2-7	NA	TGTGCCAGCAGTGGAATCGGGACAAGGGGGGCCTACGAGCAGTACTTC	CASSGIGTRGAYEQYF
TRBV28	many	TRBJ2-7	TRBD2	TGTGCCAGTGGGGCGGGAGGGCCGTACGAGCAGTACTTC	CASGAGGPYEQYF
TRBV4-2	many	TRBJ2-1	TRBD1	TGTGCCAGCAGCCAAGGAGACAGGGTGAATGAGCAGTTCTTC	CASSQGDRVNEQFF
TRBV10-2	once	TRBJ2-1	TRBD2	TGCGCCAGCAGTGAGAGTCTATATTCGGGAGGCTATGAGCAGTTCTTC	CASSESLYSGGYEQFF
TRBV5-4	NA	TRBJ2-7	NA	TGTGCCAGCAGCTTTGCCCCGGGCCCCTACGAGCAGTACTTC	CASSFAPGPYEQYF
TRBV4-1	few	TRBJ2-1	NA	TGCGCCAGCAGCCCCTTTGCGGGTGTCTCCTACAATGAGCAGTTCTTC	CASSPFAGVSYNEQFF
TRBV19	once	TRBJ1-1	NA	TGTGCCAGTAGTATTACAGGTGCAAAGAACACTGAAGCTTTCTTT	CASSITGAKNTEAFF
TRBV28	many	TRBJ2-1	NA	TGTGCCAGCAGTTTTTACGCCGAGGGGCGCCTCAATGAGCAGTTCTTC	CASSFYAEGRLNEQFF
TRBV7-8	NA	TRBJ1-2	NA	TGTGCCAGCAGCCTAGGGGGGACACTGATCAGGAGTGGCTACACCTTC	CASSLGGTLIRSGYTF
TRBV12-3/TRBV12-4	many	TRBJ1-4	TRBD1	TGTGCCAGCAGTTTAAGGCCCCCGGGACAGGGTAATGAAAAACTGTTTTTT	CASSLRPPGQGNEKLFF